Presented here are 7 T cell receptor beta chains from one specimen sequenced in a study of blood T cell repertoires in COVID-19. The method was immunoSEQ multiplex PCR; TCRdb's version includes in-frame clones alone and lacks a portion of them. The sample consists of roughly 290,000 clones, approximately 92% of them appearing once. Sequences were obtained from peripheral blood. The receptors were gathered from a woman in her twenties or thirties with COVID-19, enrolled during active disease.

The chain has TRBV3-1 (or the pseudogene TRBV3-2) and TRBJ1-6; 9 bases align to TRBD1. The V gene end was trimmed by 4 bases and the J gene end by 7 bases; junction bases not matched to a gene: 5. The CDR3 is made up of 15 amino acids. CDR1 is LGHDT, CDR2 YNNKEL, per germline (reference sequence). The CDR3 region has the DNA TGTGCCAGCAGCCCATGGACAGGGGCGAATTCACCCCTCCACTTT. It codes for CASSPWTGANSPLHF.

The genes are TRBV28 and TRBJ1-4; 11 bases are a match to TRBD1. Unmatched junction bases numbered 4, after V lost 6 bases and J lost 7 bases. Per the germline V gene, CDR1 is MDHEN and CDR2 is SYDVKM. This CDR3 is built from 14 residues. CDR3 DNA sequence: TGTGCCAGCAGCTCCGGGACAGGGGGTGAAAAACTGTTTTTT. Protein sequence: CASSSGTGGEKLFF. The full variable domain, its missing parts supplied by reference TRBV28 and TRBJ1-4, is DVKVTQSSRYLVKRTGEKVFLECVQDMDHENMFWYRQDPGLGLRLIYFSYDVKMKEKGDIPEGYSVSREKKERFSLILESASTNQTSMYLCASSSGTGGEKLFFGSGTQLSVL.

The chain employs TRBV27 and TRBJ1-6; D not resolved. The CDR3 is made up of 12 amino acids. The germline V gene encodes CDR1 MNHEY and CDR2 SMNVEV (reference sequence). Trimming shortened V by 5 bases and J by 8 bases, and 7 bases separated the two germline ends. The CDR3 loop reads CASSTTDSPLHF. DNA of the CDR3: TGTGCCAGCAGTACCACGGATTCACCCCTCCACTTT.

The table lists this clone with a count of one. V gene TRBV6-5 combines with J gene TRBJ1-5, with D maybe TRBD1 (6 bases). Germline CDR1 reads MNHEY; CDR2 reads SVGAGI. The CDR3 is 15 amino acids. The V end lost 7 bases, the J end lost 0 bases, and 13 bases lay between the germline ends. The CDR3 sequence: CASNPGTHSNQPQHF. The CDR3 nucleotides are TGTGCCAGCAACCCCGGGACACATAGCAATCAGCCCCAGCATTTT.

The rearrangement uses TRBV3-1 (or the pseudogene TRBV3-2) and TRBJ2-1; TRBD2 aligns across 8 bases. Trimming cost V 4 bases and J 3 bases; bases outside gene matches: 8. Germline V lookup: CDR1 LGHDT, CDR2 YNNKEL (reference sequence). The CDR3 sequence is 16 residues long. Here the CDR3 DNA reads TGTGCCAGCAGCCGCTTTTCTAGCGGGTACTACAATGAGCAGTTCTTC. It encodes CASSRFSSGYYNEQFF.

The rearrangement links TRBV5-5 to TRBJ2-5; D unresolved. Trimming removed 1 base at V and 5 bases at J, with 9 bases between. The CDR3 is made up of 13 amino acids. The germline V gene encodes CDR1 SGHKS and CDR2 YYEKEE (reference sequence). Here the CDR3 reads CASSLWADETQYF. The DNA for the CDR3 is TGTGCCAGCAGCTTGTGGGCAGATGAGACCCAGTACTTC. Using reference TRBV5-5 and TRBJ2-5 for the parts outside the CDR3, the full variable domain is DAGVTQSPTHLIKTRGQQVTLRCSPISGHKSVSWYQQVLGQGPQFIFQYYEKEERGRGNFPDRFSARQFPNYSSELNVNALLLGDSALYLCASSLWADETQYFGPGTRLLVL.

The chain has TRBV28 and TRBJ1-2; possible D gene TRBD1, 5 bases. The CDR3 contains 14 residues. V was trimmed by 7 bases and J by 2 bases, leaving 14 bases between them. The V gene's germline CDR1 is MDHEN and CDR2 SYDVKM. The CDR3 DNA is TGTGCCAGCACCCCGGGGGAGGGGAACTATGGCTACACCTTC. This codes for CASTPGEGNYGYTF.